A selection of T cell receptor beta chains follows, all from one sample in a study of OX40 agonist ivuxolimab in advanced cancers. Method: immunoSEQ multiplex PCR; TCRdb's copy keeps in-frame clones and lacks some. This table holds more than 80,000 clones, around nine tenths found once. This material consisted of CD4+ or CD8+ T cells sorted from blood, taken in a trial of the OX40 agonist ivuxolimab. These TCRs come from an adult with an advanced solid tumor such as melanoma, head and neck, liver or kidney cancer. Each CDR3 is given with its conserved first and last residue. A D gene is named only where the DNA matches it firmly. Some rows have no size entry. The others give once, few or many, or a class for an expanded clone.

CDR3nt: TGTGCCAGCAGCTTCCCAGGGGCTGGTAATGAAAAACTGTTTTTT
CDR3aa: CASSFPGAGNEKLFF
j_gene: TRBJ1-4
v_gene: TRBV11-2
d_gene: .
abundance: .

CDR3nt: TGTGCCAGCAGCGTAGAGGCTTTACCCTACAATGAGCAGTTCTTC
CDR3aa: CASSVEALPYNEQFF
j_gene: TRBJ2-1
v_gene: TRBV9
d_gene: .
abundance: few

CDR3nt: TGTGCCAGCAGCCAAGATCTAGCGGGGATGAGGCAGTTCTTC
CDR3aa: CASSQDLAGMRQFF
j_gene: TRBJ2-1
v_gene: TRBV4-2
d_gene: TRBD2
abundance: .

CDR3nt: TGTGCCAGCAGCTTATACTGGGCGGGGGGGTCGTACAATGAGCAGTTCTTC
CDR3aa: CASSLYWAGGSYNEQFF
j_gene: TRBJ2-1
v_gene: TRBV7-8
d_gene: TRBD2
abundance: .

CDR3nt: TGTGCCAGCAGCCTTCCCACGGGGGCCACAGATACGCAGTATTTT
CDR3aa: CASSLPTGATDTQYF
j_gene: TRBJ2-3
v_gene: TRBV7-2
d_gene: .
abundance: .

CDR3nt: TGTGCCAGCAGCTTATATGGGACGGAATCCAATCAGCCCCAGCATTTT
CDR3aa: CASSLYGTESNQPQHF
j_gene: TRBJ1-5
v_gene: TRBV7-2
d_gene: .
abundance: .

CDR3nt: TGTGCCAGCAGTTTCCACAATTATGGGACAGGGATGGATGGCTACACCTTC
CDR3aa: CASSFHNYGTGMDGYTF
j_gene: TRBJ1-2
v_gene: TRBV28
d_gene: TRBD1
abundance: .

CDR3nt: TGCGCCAGCAGCGTAGGGCCCGTTAATAACTATGGCTACACCTTC
CDR3aa: CASSVGPVNNYGYTF
j_gene: TRBJ1-2
v_gene: TRBV5-1
d_gene: .
abundance: .

CDR3nt: TGTGCCAGCAGCTTGATAGCGGGGGGCAGGTACGAGCAGTACTTC
CDR3aa: CASSLIAGGRYEQYF
j_gene: TRBJ2-7
v_gene: TRBV5-5
d_gene: TRBD2
abundance: .

CDR3nt: TGCGCCAGCAGCCAAGATCGGTGGGGAGGGGGGAGCACAGATACGCAGTATTTT
CDR3aa: CASSQDRWGGGSTDTQYF
j_gene: TRBJ2-3
v_gene: TRBV4-1
d_gene: .
abundance: .

CDR3nt: TGTGCCAGCAGCGTAGTAGGGGCCAACGTAGGAAATACGCAGTATTTT
CDR3aa: CASSVVGANVGNTQYF
j_gene: TRBJ2-3
v_gene: TRBV9
d_gene: .
abundance: .

CDR3nt: TGTGCCAGCAGACTAGCCGCAGATACGCAGTATTTT
CDR3aa: CASRLAADTQYF
j_gene: TRBJ2-3
v_gene: TRBV2
d_gene: .
abundance: few

CDR3nt: TGTGCCAGCAGCTTAAACCTGGGACCTACCTACGAGCAGTACTTC
CDR3aa: CASSLNLGPTYEQYF
j_gene: TRBJ2-7
v_gene: TRBV11-2
d_gene: .
abundance: .

CDR3nt: TGCGCCAGCAGCCAAGCAGGGACTGGGGATAATTCACCCCTCCACTTT
CDR3aa: CASSQAGTGDNSPLHF
j_gene: TRBJ1-6
v_gene: TRBV4-1
d_gene: .
abundance: .

CDR3nt: TGCGCCAGCAGCCCACAGGGGACCAGGAGAACTAATGAAAAACTGTTTTTT
CDR3aa: CASSPQGTRRTNEKLFF
j_gene: TRBJ1-4
v_gene: TRBV4-1
d_gene: TRBD1
abundance: .

CDR3nt: TGTGCCAGCAGCCCTGCCTGGGGGTACAATGAGCAGTTCTTC
CDR3aa: CASSPAWGYNEQFF
j_gene: TRBJ2-1
v_gene: TRBV9
d_gene: .
abundance: .

CDR3nt: TGTGCCAGCAGAAGACAGGGGGATGAAAAACTGTTTTTT
CDR3aa: CASRRQGDEKLFF
j_gene: TRBJ1-4
v_gene: TRBV27
d_gene: TRBD1
abundance: .

CDR3nt: TGTGCCAGCAGCTTAGGAGTCGCAGGAGGTTCTGGAAACACCATATATTTT
CDR3aa: CASSLGVAGGSGNTIYF
j_gene: TRBJ1-3
v_gene: TRBV7-2
d_gene: .
abundance: .

CDR3nt: TGCGCCAGCAGCCAAGCTAGCGGGGGGGCTTTGGATACGCAGTATTTT
CDR3aa: CASSQASGGALDTQYF
j_gene: TRBJ2-3
v_gene: TRBV4-3
d_gene: TRBD2
abundance: .

CDR3nt: TGTGCCAGCAGTTTTGGAGCGGGAGGGTCGAACACCGGGGAGCTGTTTTTT
CDR3aa: CASSFGAGGSNTGELFF
j_gene: TRBJ2-2
v_gene: TRBV28
d_gene: TRBD2
abundance: .

CDR3nt: TGTGCCAGCAGCCCGGACAGCTATCAGCCCCAGCATTTT
CDR3aa: CASSPDSYQPQHF
j_gene: TRBJ1-5
v_gene: TRBV7-9
d_gene: .
abundance: few

CDR3nt: TGTGCCAGCAGCCCCAATAAGGGGCGCCGGCTTGAAGCTTTCTTT
CDR3aa: CASSPNKGRRLEAFF
j_gene: TRBJ1-1
v_gene: TRBV7-2
d_gene: .
abundance: .

CDR3nt: TGTGCCAGTAACAGTCTCAGAGGCGGGTATCGCTATGGCTACACCTTC
CDR3aa: CASNSLRGGYRYGYTF
j_gene: TRBJ1-2
v_gene: TRBV19
d_gene: .
abundance: .

CDR3nt: TGTGCCAGCAGTTTAGAAGAGACCCAGTACTTC
CDR3aa: CASSLEETQYF
j_gene: TRBJ2-5
v_gene: TRBV28
d_gene: .
abundance: .

CDR3nt: TGTGCCAGCAGTGAAAGGTATAGTGGCTACACCTTC
CDR3aa: CASSERYSGYTF
j_gene: TRBJ1-2
v_gene: TRBV28
d_gene: .
abundance: .

CDR3nt: TGTGCCAGCAGTGGGAGACAGGGACGCTCCTACAATGAGCAGTTCTTC
CDR3aa: CASSGRQGRSYNEQFF
j_gene: TRBJ2-1
v_gene: TRBV25-1
d_gene: TRBD1
abundance: .

CDR3nt: TGTGCCAGCTCACCACCGTCGGGGGTTAAGGGGACAGATACGCAGTATTTT
CDR3aa: CASSPPSGVKGTDTQYF
j_gene: TRBJ2-3
v_gene: TRBV18
d_gene: .
abundance: .

CDR3nt: TGTGCCAGCAGTCCTACCCCATGGGAGAACTATGGCTACACCTTC
CDR3aa: CASSPTPWENYGYTF
j_gene: TRBJ1-2
v_gene: TRBV6-1
d_gene: .
abundance: .

CDR3nt: TGTGCCAGCAGCCAAGACGGAGACGGTACCGGCAAGCAGTTCTTC
CDR3aa: CASSQDGDGTGKQFF
j_gene: TRBJ2-1
v_gene: TRBV14
d_gene: .
abundance: .

CDR3nt: TGTGCCTGGAGCAAGATTCTGTCTCCAGGGGGATCTGGGGCCAACGTCCTGACTTTC
CDR3aa: CAWSKILSPGGSGANVLTF
j_gene: TRBJ2-6
v_gene: TRBV30
d_gene: TRBD1
abundance: .

CDR3nt: TGTGCCAGCAGCCGGGGGACTAGCGACGAGCAGTACTTC
CDR3aa: CASSRGTSDEQYF
j_gene: TRBJ2-7
v_gene: TRBV7-2
d_gene: TRBD2
abundance: .

CDR3nt: TGTGCCAGCAGCGTACAGGGGGCGGGCCACAATGAGCAGTTCTTC
CDR3aa: CASSVQGAGHNEQFF
j_gene: TRBJ2-1
v_gene: TRBV6-4
d_gene: TRBD1
abundance: .

CDR3nt: TGTGCCAGCAGTTACGGGGCCTCGGGGAACCTTTTGCTCTTC
CDR3aa: CASSYGASGNLLLF
j_gene: TRBJ2-1
v_gene: TRBV6-6
d_gene: .
abundance: .

CDR3nt: TGTGCCAGCAGCTTGATTAGCGGGGGGTTCTACGAGCAGTACTTC
CDR3aa: CASSLISGGFYEQYF
j_gene: TRBJ2-7
v_gene: TRBV7-2
d_gene: TRBD2
abundance: .

CDR3nt: TGTGCCAGCAGTCCTACGGGCATGGGTGGAAACACCATATATTTT
CDR3aa: CASSPTGMGGNTIYF
j_gene: TRBJ1-3
v_gene: TRBV6-5
d_gene: .
abundance: .

CDR3nt: TGTGCCTGGAGTGCTACAGGGGGCACTGAAGCTTTCTTT
CDR3aa: CAWSATGGTEAFF
j_gene: TRBJ1-1
v_gene: TRBV30
d_gene: TRBD1
abundance: .

CDR3nt: TGTGCCAGCAGCGTGACCCCCACAGATACGCAGTATTTT
CDR3aa: CASSVTPTDTQYF
j_gene: TRBJ2-3
v_gene: TRBV9
d_gene: .
abundance: .

CDR3nt: TGTGCCACCAGCAGAGGTCGGGGGCGCGGGGAGACCCAGTACTTC
CDR3aa: CATSRGRGRGETQYF
j_gene: TRBJ2-5
v_gene: TRBV15
d_gene: .
abundance: .

CDR3nt: TGTGCCAGTAGTACCTCCGGGGGAAACGAGCAGTACTTC
CDR3aa: CASSTSGGNEQYF
j_gene: TRBJ2-7
v_gene: TRBV19
d_gene: .
abundance: once

CDR3nt: TGTGCCAGCTCACCCGGCTCCTATAATTCACCCCTCCACTTT
CDR3aa: CASSPGSYNSPLHF
j_gene: TRBJ1-6
v_gene: TRBV18
d_gene: .
abundance: .

CDR3nt: TGTGCCAGCAGCCCCGACAGGGCAGATACGCAGTATTTT
CDR3aa: CASSPDRADTQYF
j_gene: TRBJ2-3
v_gene: TRBV11-2
d_gene: TRBD1
abundance: .

CDR3nt: TGTGCCAGCAGCGTTAGCGGGGGGGCCTCCTACAATGAGCAGTTCTTC
CDR3aa: CASSVSGGASYNEQFF
j_gene: TRBJ2-1
v_gene: TRBV9
d_gene: TRBD2
abundance: .

CDR3nt: TGTGCCTGGAGTGTAAGGGAGGGAACAGCGGCTTTCTTT
CDR3aa: CAWSVREGTAAFF
j_gene: TRBJ1-1
v_gene: TRBV30
d_gene: .
abundance: .

CDR3nt: TGTGCCAGCAGCCCGCGCCGCCGGGACGGACTCACAGATACGCAGTATTTT
CDR3aa: CASSPRRRDGLTDTQYF
j_gene: TRBJ2-3
v_gene: TRBV13
d_gene: .
abundance: .

CDR3nt: TGTGCCACCAGCCCGAGGGGTACGGGAAGGTACACTGAAGCTTTCTTT
CDR3aa: CATSPRGTGRYTEAFF
j_gene: TRBJ1-1
v_gene: TRBV15
d_gene: .
abundance: .

CDR3nt: TGTGCCAGCAGGGCCCGGTGGAACACTGAAGCTTTCTTT
CDR3aa: CASRARWNTEAFF
j_gene: TRBJ1-1
v_gene: TRBV28
d_gene: .
abundance: .

CDR3nt: TGTGCCAGCAGTCCTGGGCCTCCCTTGCGGACTGAAGCTTTCTTT
CDR3aa: CASSPGPPLRTEAFF
j_gene: TRBJ1-1
v_gene: TRBV27
d_gene: .
abundance: .

CDR3nt: TGCAGCGTCAGCTACGCCAGGGGAGTCTCTGTCTTT
CDR3aa: CSVSYARGVSVF
j_gene: TRBJ1-1
v_gene: TRBV29-1
d_gene: .
abundance: .

CDR3nt: TGCGCCAGCAGCTTGACTCCGGCCGGAAACACCATATATTTT
CDR3aa: CASSLTPAGNTIYF
j_gene: TRBJ1-3
v_gene: TRBV5-1
d_gene: .
abundance: .

CDR3nt: TGTGCCAGTAGCCAGTCGGGACTAGCGGGGGTGGGTCGGGGCCGCGGTGAGCAGTTCTTC
CDR3aa: CASSQSGLAGVGRGRGEQFF
j_gene: TRBJ2-1
v_gene: TRBV19
d_gene: TRBD2
abundance: .

CDR3nt: TGTGCCAGCAGTTTATCCGGACTGTCTTCCTACGAGCAGTACTTC
CDR3aa: CASSLSGLSSYEQYF
j_gene: TRBJ2-7
v_gene: TRBV28
d_gene: .
abundance: .